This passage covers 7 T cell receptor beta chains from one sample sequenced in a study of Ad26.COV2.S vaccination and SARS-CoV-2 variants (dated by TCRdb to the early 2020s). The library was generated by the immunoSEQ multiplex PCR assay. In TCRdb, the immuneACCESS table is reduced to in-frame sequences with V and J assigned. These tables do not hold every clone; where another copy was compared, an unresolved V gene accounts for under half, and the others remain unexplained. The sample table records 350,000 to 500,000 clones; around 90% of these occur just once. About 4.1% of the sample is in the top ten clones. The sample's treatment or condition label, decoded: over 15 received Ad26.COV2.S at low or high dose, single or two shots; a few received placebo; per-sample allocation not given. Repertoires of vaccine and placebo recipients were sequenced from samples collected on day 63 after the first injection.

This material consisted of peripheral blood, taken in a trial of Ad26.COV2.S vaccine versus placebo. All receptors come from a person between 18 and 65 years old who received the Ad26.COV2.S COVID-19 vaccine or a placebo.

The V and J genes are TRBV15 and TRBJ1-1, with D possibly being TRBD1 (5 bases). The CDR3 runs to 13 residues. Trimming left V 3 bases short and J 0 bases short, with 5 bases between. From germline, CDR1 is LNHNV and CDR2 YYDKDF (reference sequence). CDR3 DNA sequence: TGTGCCACCAGCAGGGACATGAACACTGAAGCTTTCTTT. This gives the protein CATSRDMNTEAFF.

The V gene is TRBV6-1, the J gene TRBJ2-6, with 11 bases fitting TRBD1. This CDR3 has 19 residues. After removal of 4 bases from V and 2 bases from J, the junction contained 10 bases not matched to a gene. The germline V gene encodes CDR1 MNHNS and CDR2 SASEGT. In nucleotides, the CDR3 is TGTGCCAGCAGTGTAATGGTTAGGACAGGGGGCGCTGGGGCCAACGTCCTGACTTTC. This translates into CASSVMVRTGGAGANVLTF.

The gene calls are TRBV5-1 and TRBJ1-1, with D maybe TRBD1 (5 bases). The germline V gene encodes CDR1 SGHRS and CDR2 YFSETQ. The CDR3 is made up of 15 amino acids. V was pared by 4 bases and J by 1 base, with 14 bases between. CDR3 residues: CASSRDLRENTEAFF. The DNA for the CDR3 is TGCGCCAGCAGCCGTGACCTCAGGGAGAACACTGAAGCTTTCTTT.

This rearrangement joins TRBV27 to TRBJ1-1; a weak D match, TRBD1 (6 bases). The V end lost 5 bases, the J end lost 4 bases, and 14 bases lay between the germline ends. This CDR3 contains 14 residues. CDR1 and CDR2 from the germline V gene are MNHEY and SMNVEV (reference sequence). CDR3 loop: CASSLLGGGTEAFF. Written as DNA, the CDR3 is TGTGCCAGCAGTCTCTTAGGGGGAGGCACTGAAGCTTTCTTT.

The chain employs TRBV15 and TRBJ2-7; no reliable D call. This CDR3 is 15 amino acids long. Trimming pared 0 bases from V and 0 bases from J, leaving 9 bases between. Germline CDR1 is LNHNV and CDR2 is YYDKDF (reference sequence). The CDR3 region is CATSRDPVHSYEQYF. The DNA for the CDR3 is TGTGCCACCAGCAGAGATCCGGTACACTCCTACGAGCAGTACTTC.

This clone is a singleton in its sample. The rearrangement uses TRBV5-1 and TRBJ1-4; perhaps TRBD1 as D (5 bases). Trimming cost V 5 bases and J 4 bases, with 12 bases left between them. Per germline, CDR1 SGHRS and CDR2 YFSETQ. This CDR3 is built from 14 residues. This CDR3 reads CASSLRQFNEKLFF. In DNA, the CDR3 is TGCGCCAGCAGTTTGAGACAGTTTAATGAAAAACTGTTTTTT.

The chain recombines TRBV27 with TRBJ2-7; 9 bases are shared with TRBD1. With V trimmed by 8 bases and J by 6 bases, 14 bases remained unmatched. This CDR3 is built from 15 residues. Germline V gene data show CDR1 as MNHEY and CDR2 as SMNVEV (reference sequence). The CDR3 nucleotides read TGTGCCAGCTCACCCGCCGGGACAGGGATAGGCGAGCAGTACTTC. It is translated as CASSPAGTGIGEQYF.